The 24 T cell receptor beta chains listed next were all sequenced from one sample in a study of blood T cell repertoires in COVID-19. TCRdb's table, derived via immunoSEQ multiplex PCR, lists solely in-frame clones and lacks some. In the table there are 200,000 to 250,000 clones, 83% of which are singletons. The sequenced sample consisted of PBMCs or T cells enriched from blood (not recorded which). These TCRs come from a woman between 35 and 50 years old who had been exposed to COVID-19.

V gene TRBV7-2 combines with J gene TRBJ2-1, with TRBD2 as a possible D gene (5 bases). Trimming shortened V by 1 base and J by 9 bases, and 16 bases separated the two germline ends. CDR1 and CDR2 (germline): SGHTA, FQGNSA. The CDR3 runs to 15 residues. CDR3 coding DNA: TGTGCCAGCAGCTTAGAGGTGCGTCTAGCTATTGAGCAGTTCTTC. It encodes CASSLEVRLAIEQFF.

The chain joins TRBV5-4 to TRBJ1-1, with D possibly TRBD1 on 6 matching bases. The V end was cut by 0 bases, the J end by 4 bases, with 13 bases between. In germline, CDR1 is SGHNT, CDR2 YYREEE (reference sequence). The CDR3 is made up of 15 amino acids. This CDR3 reads CASSLAERGTTEAFF. The CDR3 DNA reads TGTGCCAGCAGCTTGGCCGAGAGGGGGACCACTGAAGCTTTCTTT.

The chain combines TRBV4-1 with TRBJ1-3, with D perhaps TRBD1 (6 bases). V lost 4 bases and J 5 bases, leaving 15 bases between the germline ends. The CDR3 has 15 amino acids. Germline CDR1 is MGHRA and CDR2 is YSYEKL. CDR3 in DNA: TGCGCCAGCAGCCGATCGGACAGAGAGAGAAACACCATATATTTT. Translated: CASSRSDRERNTIYF.

The V and J genes are TRBV19 and TRBJ2-3; TRBD2 matches 8 bases. The CDR3 totals 15 residues. Germline V lookup: CDR1 LNHDA, CDR2 SQIVND (reference sequence). With 5 bases clipped from V and 4 bases from J, the junction kept 8 bases outside the gene matches. The CDR3 coding sequence is TGTGCCAGTAGTCCGGGACTAGGTTCTGCAGATACGCAGTATTTT. This encodes CASSPGLGSADTQYF.

V is TRBV3-1 (or the pseudogene TRBV3-2) and J is TRBJ2-3; no clear D gene. Trimming pared 2 bases from V and 5 bases from J, leaving 14 bases between. Per germline, CDR1 LGHDT and CDR2 YNNKEL (reference sequence). There are 15 residues in the CDR3. In DNA, the CDR3 is TGTGCCAGCAGCCAATCCATTCCCTCGGGAGATACGCAGTATTTT. Its protein product is CASSQSIPSGDTQYF.

This sequence joins TRBV7-6 and TRBJ2-7; D gene uncertain. Per germline, CDR1 SGHVS and CDR2 FNYEAQ. V was pared by 1 base and J by 2 bases, with 18 bases between. The CDR3 loop spans 17 amino acids. The CDR3 spells CASSLGSAAGHAYEQYF. The CDR3 DNA follows: TGTGCCAGCAGCTTAGGATCAGCAGCAGGCCATGCCTACGAGCAGTACTTC.

The chain is built from TRBV7-3 and TRBJ2-1, with TRBD2 matching 13 bases. The CDR3 runs to 16 residues. The ends lost 5 bases at V and 1 base at J; junction bases unmatched: 2. Looked up from germline, CDR1 is SGHTA and CDR2 is FQGTGA. In DNA, the CDR3 is TGTGCCAGCAGCAAGGGACTAGCGGGGTCCTACAATGAGCAGTTCTTC. Residues: CASSKGLAGSYNEQFF.

The chain has TRBV11-2 and TRBJ1-1, with a weak D call TRBD1 (5 bases). With 5 bases removed from V and 1 base from J, the gap between germline ends came to 11 bases. CDR1 and CDR2 from the germline V gene are SGHAT and FQNNGV. This CDR3 is built from 14 residues. Here the CDR3 DNA reads TGTGCCAGCAGCGCAGGGTTAGCGAACACTGAAGCTTTCTTT. Translated, it gives CASSAGLANTEAFF.

In DNA form, the CDR3 reads TGTGCCAGCAGTGAGGCAGGGGGATCTAGCACAGATACGCAGTATTTT. This encodes CASSEAGGSSTDTQYF. V usage is TRBV2 and J usage is TRBJ2-3; 7 nucleotides line up with TRBD1. V lost 3 bases and J lost 0; bases outside the gene matches: 6. The germline V gene encodes CDR1 SNHLY and CDR2 FYNNEI. The CDR3 loop spans 16 amino acids. The full variable domain, with the rest looked up from reference TRBV2 and TRBJ2-3, is EPEVTQTPSHQVTQMGQEVILRCVPISNHLYFYWYRQILGQKVEFLVSFYNNEISEKSEIFDDQFSVERPDGSNFTLKIRSTKLEDSAMYFCASSEAGGSSTDTQYFGPGTRLTVL.

This clone has more than one count but fewer than ten. The chain joins TRBV6-5 to TRBJ1-2, with TRBD1 identical over 10 bases. The ends lost 5 bases at V and 8 bases at J; junction bases unmatched: 5. Per germline, CDR1 MNHEY and CDR2 SVGAGI. This CDR3 has 13 residues. The CDR3 DNA reads TGTGCCAGCAGTCTACGGGACAGGGGCGGCTACACCTTC. It yields the protein CASSLRDRGGYTF.

This clone showed up just a few times. J is TRBJ2-3 and V is TRBV7-6, with 8 positions matching TRBD2. Germline CDR1 SGHVS, CDR2 FNYEAQ. The CDR3 is made up of 14 amino acids. V gave up 7 bases and J gave up 3 bases; unmatched junction bases: 6. Written as DNA, the CDR3 is TGTGCCAGCACCCGGGGGGGCGGTACAGATACGCAGTATTTT. Its translation is CASTRGGGTDTQYF. Variable domain in full (rest from reference TRBV7-6 and TRBJ2-3): GAGVSQSPRYKVTKRGQDVALRCDPISGHVSLYWYRQALGQGPEFLTYFNYEAQQDKSGLPNDRFSAERPEGSISTLTIQRTEQRDSAMYRCASTRGGGTDTQYFGPGTRLTVL.

There are a few counts of this clone. The chain couples TRBV6-5 to TRBJ1-1; tentative D call: TRBD1 (5 bases). Trimming shortened V by 7 bases and J by 3 bases, and 9 bases separated the two germline ends. CDR3 length: 12 residues. Germline V gives CDR1 MNHEY, CDR2 SVGAGI. This CDR3 reads CASNQGHTEAFF. The CDR3 DNA reads TGTGCCAGCAATCAGGGCCACACTGAAGCTTTCTTT.

About this clone: At one end the junction does not follow the germline gene, possibly because of a read error. The chain uses TRBV27 and TRBJ2-4; 8 bases line up with TRBD2. In germline, CDR1 is MNHEY, CDR2 SMNVEV (reference sequence). The CDR3 loop spans 15 amino acids. This CDR3 reads CASSLTAGAQNIQYF. Here the CDR3 DNA reads TGTGCCAGCAGTTTAACAGCGGGAGCCCAAAACATTCAGTACTTC.

The chain uses TRBV19 and TRBJ2-1, with 12 bases lining up with TRBD2. Trimming cost V 6 bases and J 8 bases; bases outside gene matches: 5. The germline gives CDR1 LNHDA, CDR2 SQIVND (reference sequence). This CDR3 has 14 residues. The CDR3 reads CASRTSGGGHEQFF. CDR3 coding DNA: TGTGCCAGTAGGACTAGCGGGGGAGGCCATGAGCAGTTCTTC. Using reference TRBV19 and TRBJ2-1 for the parts outside the CDR3, the full variable domain is DGGITQSPKYLFRKEGQNVTLSCEQNLNHDAMYWYRQDPGQGLRLIYYSQIVNDFQKGDIAEGYSVSREKKESFPLTVTSAQKNPTAFYLCASRTSGGGHEQFFGPGTRLTVL.

This sequence joins TRBV6-5 and TRBJ1-1, with 10 bases fitting TRBD1. The V segment lost 7 bases and the J segment 6 bases; nucleotides outside the gene matches: 8. There are 14 residues in the CDR3. Germline CDR1 reads MNHEY; CDR2 reads SVGAGI. The CDR3 protein is CASTSTGGNAEAFF. In DNA form, the CDR3 reads TGTGCCAGCACCTCGACAGGGGGCAATGCTGAAGCTTTCTTT.

The rearrangement joins TRBV10-3 to TRBJ2-2, with D tentatively TRBD2 (6 bases). This CDR3 has 14 amino acids. V lost 9 bases and J lost 7, with 18 bases in between. Germline V gene data show CDR1 as ENHRY and CDR2 as SYGVKD. This CDR3 reads CAIATGRDGGELFF. In DNA form, the CDR3 reads TGTGCCATTGCCACTGGGCGGGACGGCGGGGAGCTGTTTTTT.

The chain links TRBV18 to TRBJ1-2; 7 bases agree with TRBD1. This CDR3 has 15 amino acids. V lost 1 base, J lost 4 bases, and 6 bases stayed unmatched. Germline CDR1 KGHSH, CDR2 LQKENI. In DNA, the CDR3 is TGTGCCAGCTCACCACTCGAGACAGGGACCTATGGCTACACCTTC. Residues: CASSPLETGTYGYTF.

This clone was counted a few times. The V call is TRBV10-3, the J call TRBJ1-1, with TRBD1 as a possible D gene (6 bases). Germline V lookup: CDR1 ENHRY, CDR2 SYGVKD. V was shortened by 3 bases and J by 0 bases, with 11 bases between the two germline ends. The CDR3 loop spans 15 amino acids. The chain's CDR3 is CAISDQGKMNTEAFF. The CDR3 DNA follows: TGTGCCATCAGTGACCAGGGGAAAATGAACACTGAAGCTTTCTTT.

This chain links TRBV24-1 with TRBJ2-1; 13 bases match TRBD2. The CDR3 sequence is 16 residues long. Losses at the gene ends were 5 bases for V and 7 bases for J; bases not matched to a gene: 7. Germline V gene lookup returns CDR1 KGHDR and CDR2 SFDVKD. This CDR3 is CATSGTGTSGKNEQFF. The CDR3 DNA reads TGTGCCACCAGTGGAACCGGGACTAGCGGGAAAAATGAGCAGTTCTTC.

A word on this clone: Other DNA sequences in this sample translate to the same CDR3. The chain carries TRBV5-6 and TRBJ1-6, with 10 bases that match TRBD1. The CDR3 runs 17 residues. The J segment lost 0 bases and the V segment lost 4 bases, leaving 4 bases of the junction unmatched. Germline-derived CDR1 and CDR2 are SGHDT and YYEEEE. The CDR3 loop reads CASSPRTGGSYNSPLHF. As DNA, the CDR3 is TGTGCCAGCAGCCCCAGGACAGGGGGCTCCTATAATTCACCCCTCCACTTT.

This sequence joins TRBV2 and TRBJ1-4, with D possibly TRBD1 on 5 matching bases. Germline lookup yields CDR1 SNHLY and CDR2 FYNNEI. V was shortened by 3 bases and J by 3 bases, with 32 bases between the two germline ends. The CDR3 length is 22 residues. The CDR3 reads CASSEGWGRSGVSFYSNEKLFF. The CDR3, as DNA: TGTGCCAGCAGTGAGGGATGGGGCAGGTCGGGGGTATCTTTCTACTCTAATGAAAAACTGTTTTTT.

The chain joins TRBV5-5 to TRBJ1-4; TRBD1 aligns across 8 bases. Per germline, CDR1 SGHKS and CDR2 YYEKEE (reference sequence). CDR3 length: 16 amino acids. The ends lost 4 bases at V and 8 bases at J; junction bases unmatched: 13. The CDR3 coding sequence is TGTGCCAGCAGCCCCTCAGCGACAGGGGCCAGGGAAAAACTGTTTTTT. Its protein product is CASSPSATGAREKLFF.

The chain has TRBV6-2 or TRBV6-3 and TRBJ1-5, with 10 nucleotides matching TRBD1. The CDR3 is 16 amino acids. V was pared by 6 bases and J by 6 bases, with 11 bases of the junction left unmatched. Germline CDR1 reads MNHEY; CDR2 reads SVGEGT. As DNA, the CDR3 is TGTGCCAGCAGCCGTAGACAGGGGGCGCGCAGTCAGCCCCAGCATTTT. Residues: CASSRRQGARSQPQHF.

Worth noting for this clone: Distinct nucleotide sequences in the sample also encode this CDR3. The rearrangement joins TRBV9 to TRBJ2-7, with D possibly TRBD1 on 5 matching bases. Germline-derived CDR1 and CDR2 are SGDLS and YYNGEE. The CDR3 has 12 amino acids. The V end lost 3 bases, the J end lost 4 bases, and 8 bases lay between the germline ends. The CDR3 sequence: CASSGDSYEQYF. The DNA of the CDR3 is TGTGCCAGCAGCGGAGACAGTTACGAGCAGTACTTC. Drawing the rest from reference TRBV9 and TRBJ2-7, the complete variable domain is DSGVTQTPKHLITATGQRVTLRCSPRSGDLSVYWYQQSLDQGLQFLIQYYNGEERAKGNILERFSAQQFPDLHSELNLSSLELGDSALYFCASSGDSYEQYFGPGTRLTVT.